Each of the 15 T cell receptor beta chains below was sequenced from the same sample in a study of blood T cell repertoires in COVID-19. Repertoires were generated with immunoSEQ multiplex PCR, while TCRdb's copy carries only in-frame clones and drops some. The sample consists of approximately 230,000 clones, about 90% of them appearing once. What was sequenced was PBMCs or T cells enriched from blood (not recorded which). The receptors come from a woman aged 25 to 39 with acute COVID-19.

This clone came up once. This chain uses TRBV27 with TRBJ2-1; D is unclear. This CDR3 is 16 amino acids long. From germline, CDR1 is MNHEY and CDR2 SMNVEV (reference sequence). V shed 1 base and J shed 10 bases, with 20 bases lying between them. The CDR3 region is CASSLLSSAYNEEQFF. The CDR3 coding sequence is TGTGCCAGCAGTTTATTGTCCAGCGCGTACAATGAAGAGCAGTTCTTC.

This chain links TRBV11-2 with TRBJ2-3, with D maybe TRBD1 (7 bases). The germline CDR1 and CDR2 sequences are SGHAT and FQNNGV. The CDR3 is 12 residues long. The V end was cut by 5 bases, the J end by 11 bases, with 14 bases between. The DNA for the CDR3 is TGTGCCAGCAGCCTCAGGGGGGACAAGCAGTATTTT. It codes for CASSLRGDKQYF. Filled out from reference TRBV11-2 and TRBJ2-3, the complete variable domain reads EAGVAQSPRYKIIEKRQSVAFWCNPISGHATLYWYQQILGQGPKLLIQFQNNGVVDDSQLPKDRFSAERLKGVDSTLKIQPAKLEDSAVYLCASSLRGDKQYFGPGTRLTVL.

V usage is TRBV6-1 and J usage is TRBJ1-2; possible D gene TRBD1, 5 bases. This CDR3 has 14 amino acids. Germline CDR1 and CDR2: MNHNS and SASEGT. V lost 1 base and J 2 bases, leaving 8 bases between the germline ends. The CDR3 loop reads CASSEDRLNYGYTF. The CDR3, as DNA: TGTGCCAGCAGTGAAGACAGGTTAAACTATGGCTACACCTTC.

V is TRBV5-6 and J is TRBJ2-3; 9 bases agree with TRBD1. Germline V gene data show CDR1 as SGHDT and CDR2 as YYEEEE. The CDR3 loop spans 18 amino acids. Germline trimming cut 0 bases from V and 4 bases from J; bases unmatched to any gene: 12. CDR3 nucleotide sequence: TGTGCCAGCAGCTTGGAAGGTGCGGGACAGGGATTCTCAGATACGCAGTATTTT. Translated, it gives CASSLEGAGQGFSDTQYF.

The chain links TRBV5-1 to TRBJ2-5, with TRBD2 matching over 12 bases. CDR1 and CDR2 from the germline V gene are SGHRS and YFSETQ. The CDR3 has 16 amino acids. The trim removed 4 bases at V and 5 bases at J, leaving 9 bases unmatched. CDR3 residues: CASSTTLAGGTETQYF. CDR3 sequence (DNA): TGCGCCAGCAGCACTACACTAGCGGGAGGCACCGAGACCCAGTACTTC.

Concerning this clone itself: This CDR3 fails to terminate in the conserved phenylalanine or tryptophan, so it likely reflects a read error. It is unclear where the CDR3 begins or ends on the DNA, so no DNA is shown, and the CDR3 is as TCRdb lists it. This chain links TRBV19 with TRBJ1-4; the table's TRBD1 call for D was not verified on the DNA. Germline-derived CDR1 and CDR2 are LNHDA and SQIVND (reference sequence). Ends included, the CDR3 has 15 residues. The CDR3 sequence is CASSPNRGPYPLLFR.

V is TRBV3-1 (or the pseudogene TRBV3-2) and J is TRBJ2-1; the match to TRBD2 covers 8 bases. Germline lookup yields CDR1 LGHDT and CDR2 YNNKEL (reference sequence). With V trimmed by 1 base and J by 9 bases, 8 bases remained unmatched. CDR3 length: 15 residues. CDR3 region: CASSQVSGGPSEQFF. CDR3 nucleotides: TGTGCCAGCAGCCAAGTTTCGGGAGGGCCTAGTGAGCAGTTCTTC.

CDR3 nucleotide sequence: TGTGCCAGCAGCCCTTGGGCTAGCGGGAGCTACGAGCAGTACTTC. Translation gives CASSPWASGSYEQYF. The rearrangement links TRBV2 to TRBJ2-7; 10 positions agree with TRBD2. Trimming removed 6 bases from V and 3 bases from J; junction bases left unmatched: 8. The CDR3 is 15 residues long. The germline V gene encodes CDR1 SNHLY and CDR2 FYNNEI.

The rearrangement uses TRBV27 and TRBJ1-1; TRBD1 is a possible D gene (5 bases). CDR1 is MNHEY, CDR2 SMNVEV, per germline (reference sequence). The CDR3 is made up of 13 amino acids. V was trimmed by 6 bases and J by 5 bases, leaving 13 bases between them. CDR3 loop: CASRGRARTEAFF. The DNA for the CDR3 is TGTGCCAGCAGGGGCAGGGCCAGAACTGAAGCTTTCTTT.

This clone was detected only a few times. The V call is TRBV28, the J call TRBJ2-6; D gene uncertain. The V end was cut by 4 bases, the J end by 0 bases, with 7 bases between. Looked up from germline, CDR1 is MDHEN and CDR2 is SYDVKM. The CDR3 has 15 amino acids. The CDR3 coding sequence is TGTGCCAGCAGTTCACCCAGCTCTGGGGCCAACGTCCTGACTTTC. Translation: CASSSPSSGANVLTF.

This CDR3 reads CASSPPTGRANEKLFF. CDR3 nucleotide sequence: TGTGCCAGCAGCCCTCCTACAGGGAGGGCTAATGAAAAACTGTTTTTT. J is TRBJ1-4 and V is TRBV7-9; D may be TRBD1 (6 bases). CDR3 length equals 16 residues. V gave up 5 bases and J gave up 3 bases, with 16 bases separating them. Germline V gene lookup returns CDR1 SEHNR and CDR2 FQNEAQ (reference sequence).

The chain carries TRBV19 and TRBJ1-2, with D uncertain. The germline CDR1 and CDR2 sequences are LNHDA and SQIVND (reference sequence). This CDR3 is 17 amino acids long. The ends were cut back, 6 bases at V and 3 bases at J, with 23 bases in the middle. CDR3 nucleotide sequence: TGTGCCAGTAGACCGACCCGGGGTGACCTCGTTGACTATGGCTACACCTTC. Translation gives CASRPTRGDLVDYGYTF.

The chain's CDR3 is CASSEEGGGLYGYTF. The CDR3 region has the DNA TGTGCCAGCAGTGAAGAAGGAGGGGGCCTCTATGGCTACACCTTC. The rearrangement uses TRBV2 and TRBJ1-2; 7 positions agree with TRBD1. This CDR3 has 15 residues. The junction had 6 bases not matched to a gene; V was cut back by 1 base and J by 4 bases. Germline values: CDR1 SNHLY, CDR2 FYNNEI.

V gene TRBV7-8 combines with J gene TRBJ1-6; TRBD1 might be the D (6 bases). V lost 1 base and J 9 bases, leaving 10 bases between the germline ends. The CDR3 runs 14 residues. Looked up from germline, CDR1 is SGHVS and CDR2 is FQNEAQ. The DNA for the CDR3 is TGTGCCAGCAGCTTAGGGGGGGGCGGTTCACCCCTCCACTTT. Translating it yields CASSLGGGGSPLHF.

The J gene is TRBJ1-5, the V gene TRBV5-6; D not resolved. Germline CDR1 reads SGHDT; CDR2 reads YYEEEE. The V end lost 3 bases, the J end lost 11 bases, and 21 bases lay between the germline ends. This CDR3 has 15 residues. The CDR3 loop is CASSSYANKGESQHF. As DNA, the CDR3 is TGTGCCAGCAGCTCGTACGCTAACAAGGGAGAGTCCCAGCATTTT.